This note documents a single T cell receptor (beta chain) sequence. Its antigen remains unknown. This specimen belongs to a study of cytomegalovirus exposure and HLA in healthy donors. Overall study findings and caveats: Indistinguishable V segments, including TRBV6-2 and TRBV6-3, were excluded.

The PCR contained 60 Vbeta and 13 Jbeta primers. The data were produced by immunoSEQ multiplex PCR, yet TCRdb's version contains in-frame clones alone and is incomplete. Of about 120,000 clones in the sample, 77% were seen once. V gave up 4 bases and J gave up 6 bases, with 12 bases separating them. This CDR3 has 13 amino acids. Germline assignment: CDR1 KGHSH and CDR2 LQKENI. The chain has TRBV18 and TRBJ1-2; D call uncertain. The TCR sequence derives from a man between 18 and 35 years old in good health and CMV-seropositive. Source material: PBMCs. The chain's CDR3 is CASSLSMADGYTF. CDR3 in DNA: TGTGCCAGCTCACTGTCGATGGCCGATGGCTACACCTTC.